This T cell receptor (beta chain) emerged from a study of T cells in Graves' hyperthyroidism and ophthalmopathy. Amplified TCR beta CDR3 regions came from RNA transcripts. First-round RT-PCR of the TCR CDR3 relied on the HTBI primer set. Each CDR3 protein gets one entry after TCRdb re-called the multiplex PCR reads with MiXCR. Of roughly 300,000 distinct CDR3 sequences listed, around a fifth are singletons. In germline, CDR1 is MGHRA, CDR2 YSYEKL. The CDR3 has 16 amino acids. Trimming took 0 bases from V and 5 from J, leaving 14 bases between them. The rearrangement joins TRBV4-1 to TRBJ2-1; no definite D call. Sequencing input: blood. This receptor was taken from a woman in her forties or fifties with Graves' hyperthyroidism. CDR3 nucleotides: TGCGCCAGCAGCCAAGAGAATGGAGCTAGTGACAATGAGCAGTTCTTC. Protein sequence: CASSQENGASDNEQFF.